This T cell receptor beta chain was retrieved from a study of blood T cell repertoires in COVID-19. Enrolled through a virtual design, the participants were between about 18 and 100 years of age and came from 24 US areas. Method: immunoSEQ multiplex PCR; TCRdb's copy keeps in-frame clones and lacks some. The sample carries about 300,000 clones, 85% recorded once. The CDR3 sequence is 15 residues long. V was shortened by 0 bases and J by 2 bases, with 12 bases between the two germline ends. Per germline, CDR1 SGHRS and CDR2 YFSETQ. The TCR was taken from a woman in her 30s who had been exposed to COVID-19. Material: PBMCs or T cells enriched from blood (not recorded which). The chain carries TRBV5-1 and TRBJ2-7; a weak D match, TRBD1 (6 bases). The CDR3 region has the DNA TGCGCCAGCAGCTTGGTATCGGACAGTCCCTACGAGCAGTACTTC. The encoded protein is CASSLVSDSPYEQYF.